This record concerns one T cell receptor (beta chain) sequence. Its antigen remains unidentified. This record comes from a study of metastatic and nonmetastatic thyroid tumors. Background on the study: Blood and tumor or nodule tissue repertoires from malignant and benign thyroid patients were compared.

How the authors handled the data: The study took CDR3 differences across clinicopathological groups and made a distant-metastasis classifier for papillary thyroid cancer from them. TCRdb reprocessed the PCR reads using MiXCR. Clone size and V and J calls follow TCRdb, not the original study. This table has 84,000 or so clones, roughly 8.6% appearing once. Patients had received no treatment of any kind before thyroid surgery. This CDR3 spans 14 amino acids. Trimming took off 0 bases at V and 3 bases at J, with 6 bases between the two ends. Germline CDR1 and CDR2: SGHRS and YFSETQ. Study-wide points: Reported TCR beta diversity, measured in blood and tumor, was significantly higher for malignant thyroid tumors than for benign nodules.

Material for sequencing was blood. V usage is TRBV5-1 and J usage is TRBJ1-4, with no clear D. This clonotype was sampled from a female donor with papillary thyroid cancer or a benign thyroid nodule (not recorded which). Some clones in this sample may be carry-over from other donors' samples. CDR3 protein: CASSLEHPNEKLFF. CDR3 DNA sequence: TGCGCCAGCAGCTTGGAGCACCCTAATGAAAAACTGTTTTTT.